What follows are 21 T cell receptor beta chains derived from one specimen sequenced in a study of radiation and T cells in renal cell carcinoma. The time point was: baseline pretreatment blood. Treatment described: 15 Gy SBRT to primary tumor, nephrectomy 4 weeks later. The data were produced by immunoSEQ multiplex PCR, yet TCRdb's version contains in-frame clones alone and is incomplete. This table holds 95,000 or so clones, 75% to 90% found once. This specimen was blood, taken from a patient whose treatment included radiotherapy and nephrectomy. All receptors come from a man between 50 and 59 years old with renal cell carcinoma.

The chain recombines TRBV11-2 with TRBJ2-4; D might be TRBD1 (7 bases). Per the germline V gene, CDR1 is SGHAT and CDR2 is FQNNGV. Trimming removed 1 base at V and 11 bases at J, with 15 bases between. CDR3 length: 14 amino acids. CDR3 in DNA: TGTGCCAGCAGCTTAGTGGAGGGGGCGAGTGTTCAGTACTTC. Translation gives CASSLVEGASVQYF.

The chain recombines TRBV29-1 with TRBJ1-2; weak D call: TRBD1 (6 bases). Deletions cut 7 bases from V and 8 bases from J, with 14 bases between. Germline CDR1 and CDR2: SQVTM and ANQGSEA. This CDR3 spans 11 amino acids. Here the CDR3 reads CSAVGAPGYTF. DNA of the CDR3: TGCAGCGCCGTGGGGGCGCCGGGCTACACCTTC.

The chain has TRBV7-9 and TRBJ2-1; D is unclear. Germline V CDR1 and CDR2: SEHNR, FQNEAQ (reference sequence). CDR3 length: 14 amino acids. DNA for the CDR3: TGTGCAACCAGCCCCCCGAGCTCCTACAATGAGCAGTTCTTC. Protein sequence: CATSPPSSYNEQFF.

In DNA form, the CDR3 reads TGTGCCAGCAGTGTAGGGGTCTATGGCTACACCTTC. This translates into CASSVGVYGYTF. The chain recombines TRBV6-1 with TRBJ1-2; D is possibly TRBD1 (5 bases). The V end was cut by 4 bases, the J end by 4 bases, with 7 bases between. The V gene's germline CDR1 is MNHNS and CDR2 SASEGT. This CDR3 comprises 12 residues.

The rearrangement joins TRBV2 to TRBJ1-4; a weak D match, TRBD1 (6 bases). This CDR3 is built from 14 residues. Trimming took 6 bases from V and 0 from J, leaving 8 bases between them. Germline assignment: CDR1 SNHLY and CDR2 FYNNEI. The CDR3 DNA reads TGTGCCAGCAGGAACAGGGCAACTAATGAAAAACTGTTTTTT. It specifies CASRNRATNEKLFF.

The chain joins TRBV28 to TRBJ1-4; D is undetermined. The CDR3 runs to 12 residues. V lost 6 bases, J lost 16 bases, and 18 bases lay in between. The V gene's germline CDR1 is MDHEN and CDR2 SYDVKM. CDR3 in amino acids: CASSSVLSPGFF. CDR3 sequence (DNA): TGTGCCAGCAGCTCGGTTCTGAGCCCCGGGTTTTTT.

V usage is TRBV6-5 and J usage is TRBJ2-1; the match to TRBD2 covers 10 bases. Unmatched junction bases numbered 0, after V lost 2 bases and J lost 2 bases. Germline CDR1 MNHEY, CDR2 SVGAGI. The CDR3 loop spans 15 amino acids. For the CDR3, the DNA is TGTGCCAGCAGTTACAGCGGGGGGGCCTACAATGAGCAGTTCTTC. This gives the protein CASSYSGGAYNEQFF.

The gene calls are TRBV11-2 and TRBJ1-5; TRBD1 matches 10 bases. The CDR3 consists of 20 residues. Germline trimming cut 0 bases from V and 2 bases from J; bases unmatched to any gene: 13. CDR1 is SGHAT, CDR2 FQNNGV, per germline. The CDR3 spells CASSLEMGDRGRSGNQPQHF. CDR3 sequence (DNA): TGTGCCAGCAGCTTAGAAATGGGTGACAGGGGGCGGTCCGGCAATCAGCCCCAGCATTTT.

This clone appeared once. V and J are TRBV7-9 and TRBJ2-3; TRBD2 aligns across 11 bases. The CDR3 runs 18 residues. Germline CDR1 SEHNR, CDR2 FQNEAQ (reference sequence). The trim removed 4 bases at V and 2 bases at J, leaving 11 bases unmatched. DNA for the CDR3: TGTGCCAGCAGCTATCGGGTTAGCGGGGGGGCCTTCACAGATACGCAGTATTTT. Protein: CASSYRVSGGAFTDTQYF.

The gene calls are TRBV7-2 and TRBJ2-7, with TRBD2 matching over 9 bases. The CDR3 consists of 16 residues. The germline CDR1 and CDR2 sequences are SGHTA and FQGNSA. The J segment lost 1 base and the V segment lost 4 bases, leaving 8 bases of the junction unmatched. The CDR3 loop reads CASSSRLAALSYEQYF. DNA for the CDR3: TGTGCCAGCAGCTCCCGACTAGCGGCGTTATCCTACGAGCAGTACTTC.

CDR3 nucleotide sequence: TGTGCCATCAGTGATAGTACTAGCATAGACGAGCAGTACTTC. It encodes CAISDSTSIDEQYF. The genes are TRBV10-3 and TRBJ2-7; maybe TRBD2 (6 bases). The CDR3 runs to 14 residues. Trimming shortened V by 3 bases and J by 5 bases, and 14 bases separated the two germline ends. The V gene's germline CDR1 is ENHRY and CDR2 SYGVKD.

The CDR3 DNA reads as TGTGCCAGCAGCTTAGGAGGTCAGGGCGGATTGGAGACCCAGTACTTC. This encodes CASSLGGQGGLETQYF. The chain uses TRBV11-3 and TRBJ2-5; TRBD1 is a possible D gene (5 bases). The CDR3 covers 16 residues. Trimming stripped 1 base from V and 5 bases from J, with 17 bases between. Germline V gene lookup returns CDR1 SGHNT and CDR2 YENEEA.

CDR3 bases: TGCGCCAGCAGCCCAGGACGGAGGCCTGCAACTAATGAAAAACTGTTTTTT. Translated, it gives CASSPGRRPATNEKLFF. V gene TRBV5-1 combines with J gene TRBJ1-4; D ambiguous. Trimming removed 4 bases from V and 0 bases from J, with 16 bases in between. Germline V gene data show CDR1 as SGHRS and CDR2 as YFSETQ. This CDR3 has 17 amino acids.

The CDR3 nucleotides are TGTGCCAGCAGCTCCAGCACAGATACGCAGTATTTT. Amino acid sequence: CASSSSTDTQYF. This sequence joins TRBV7-9 and TRBJ2-3; D unresolved. V was shortened by 4 bases and J by 0 bases, with 2 bases between the two germline ends. The germline V gene has CDR1 SEHNR and CDR2 FQNEAQ (reference sequence). The CDR3 is 12 residues long.

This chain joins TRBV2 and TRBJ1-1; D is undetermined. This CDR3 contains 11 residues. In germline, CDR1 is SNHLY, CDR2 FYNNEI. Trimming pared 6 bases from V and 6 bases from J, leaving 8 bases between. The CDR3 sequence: CASSVSPEAFF. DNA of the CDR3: TGTGCCAGCAGCGTGTCACCTGAAGCTTTCTTT.

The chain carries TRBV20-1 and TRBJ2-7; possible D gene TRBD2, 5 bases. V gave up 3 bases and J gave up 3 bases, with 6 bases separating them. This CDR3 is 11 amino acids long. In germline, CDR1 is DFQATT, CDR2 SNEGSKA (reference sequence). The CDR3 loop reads CSASEGYEQYF. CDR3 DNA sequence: TGCAGTGCTAGCGAGGGCTACGAGCAGTACTTC.

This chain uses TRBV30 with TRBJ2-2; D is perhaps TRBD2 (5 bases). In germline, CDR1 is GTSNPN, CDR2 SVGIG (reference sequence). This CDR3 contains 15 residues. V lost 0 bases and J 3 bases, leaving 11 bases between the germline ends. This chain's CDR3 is CAWSVEGLDTGELFF. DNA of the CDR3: TGTGCCTGGAGTGTAGAGGGTTTGGACACCGGGGAGCTGTTTTTT.

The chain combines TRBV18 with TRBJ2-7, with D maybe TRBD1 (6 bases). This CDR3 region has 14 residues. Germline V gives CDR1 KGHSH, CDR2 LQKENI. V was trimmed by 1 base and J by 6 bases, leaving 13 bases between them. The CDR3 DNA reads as TGTGCCAGCTCACCACTTGGGACACTAGTCGAGCAGTACTTC. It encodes CASSPLGTLVEQYF.

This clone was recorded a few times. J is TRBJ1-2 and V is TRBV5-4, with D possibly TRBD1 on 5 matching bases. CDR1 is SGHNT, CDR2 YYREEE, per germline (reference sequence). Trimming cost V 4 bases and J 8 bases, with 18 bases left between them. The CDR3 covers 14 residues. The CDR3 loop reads CASSPDSASPGYTF. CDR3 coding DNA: TGTGCCAGCAGCCCTGACAGCGCTAGTCCGGGCTACACCTTC.

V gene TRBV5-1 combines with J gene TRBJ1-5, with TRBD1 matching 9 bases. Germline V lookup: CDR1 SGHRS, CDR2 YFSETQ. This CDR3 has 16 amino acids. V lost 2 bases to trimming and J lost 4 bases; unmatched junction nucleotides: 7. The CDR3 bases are TGCGCCAGCAGCTTCAGTTCCGGACAGGGGAATCAGCCCCAGCATTTT. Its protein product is CASSFSSGQGNQPQHF.

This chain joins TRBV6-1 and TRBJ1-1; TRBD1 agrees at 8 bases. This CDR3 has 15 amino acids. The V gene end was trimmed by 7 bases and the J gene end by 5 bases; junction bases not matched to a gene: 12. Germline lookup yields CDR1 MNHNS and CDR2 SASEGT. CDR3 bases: TGTGCCAGCATCAACATTCAGGGGGCCTATACTGAAGCTTTCTTT. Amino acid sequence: CASINIQGAYTEAFF.